The clone carrying this TCR beta chain was seen many times. The data derive from a study of blood T cells in healthy people across ages. A sample-barcoded 5' primer and a J-beta primer mix were used in a second PCR of roughly 7 to 11 cycles. TCRdb fed the 5' RACE reads into MiXCR, producing one record per CDR3 protein. This sample has about 1,800,000 distinct CDR3 sequences, with 28% found just once. The germline CDR1 and CDR2 sequences are SGHTA and FQGNSA. V shed 0 bases and J 7 bases; nucleotides not matched to a gene: 9. There are 17 residues in the CDR3. This rearrangement joins TRBV7-2 to TRBJ2-1; 10 positions match TRBD2. Sequencing was done on a sample of blood. The sequence was collected from a woman younger than 45 in good health. CDR3 in DNA: TGTGCCAGCAGCTTAGCGTCTAGCGGGAGTAGTGGGAATGAGCAGTTCTTC. Protein product: CASSLASSGSSGNEQFF.